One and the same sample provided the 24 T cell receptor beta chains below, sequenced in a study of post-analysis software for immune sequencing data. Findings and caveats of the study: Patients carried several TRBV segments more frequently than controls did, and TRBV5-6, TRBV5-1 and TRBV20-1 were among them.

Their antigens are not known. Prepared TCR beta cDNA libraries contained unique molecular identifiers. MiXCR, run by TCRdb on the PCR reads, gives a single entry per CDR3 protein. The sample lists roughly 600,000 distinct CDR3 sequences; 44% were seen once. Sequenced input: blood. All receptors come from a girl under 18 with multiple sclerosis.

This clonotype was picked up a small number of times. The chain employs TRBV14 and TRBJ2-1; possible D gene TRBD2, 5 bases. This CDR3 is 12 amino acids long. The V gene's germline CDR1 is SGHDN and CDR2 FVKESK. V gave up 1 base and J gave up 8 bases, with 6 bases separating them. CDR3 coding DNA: TGTGCCAGCAGCCAAGCGGACTATGAGCAGTTCTTC. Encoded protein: CASSQADYEQFF.

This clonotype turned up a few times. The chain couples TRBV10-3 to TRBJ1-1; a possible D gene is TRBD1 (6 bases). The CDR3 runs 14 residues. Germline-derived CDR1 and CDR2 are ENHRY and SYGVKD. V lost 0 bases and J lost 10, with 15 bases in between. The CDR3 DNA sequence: TGTGCCATCAGTGAGTCGGTTTCGGTAGGGGGAGCTTTCTTT. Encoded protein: CAISESVSVGGAFF.

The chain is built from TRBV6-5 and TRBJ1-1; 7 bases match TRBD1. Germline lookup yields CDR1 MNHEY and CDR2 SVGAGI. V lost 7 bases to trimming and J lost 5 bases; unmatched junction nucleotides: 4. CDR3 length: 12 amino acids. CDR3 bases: TGTGCCAGCAAAAGACAGGGAACTGAAGCTTTCTTT. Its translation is CASKRQGTEAFF.

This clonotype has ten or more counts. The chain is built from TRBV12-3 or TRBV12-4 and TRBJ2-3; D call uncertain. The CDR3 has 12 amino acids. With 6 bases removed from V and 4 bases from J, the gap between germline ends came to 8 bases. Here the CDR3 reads CASRPNADTQYF. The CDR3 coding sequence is TGTGCCAGCAGGCCGAATGCAGATACGCAGTATTTT.

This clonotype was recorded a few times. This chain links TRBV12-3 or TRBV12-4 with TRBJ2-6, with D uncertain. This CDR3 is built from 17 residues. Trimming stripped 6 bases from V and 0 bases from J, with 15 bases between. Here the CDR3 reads CASSPQPRGSGANVLTF. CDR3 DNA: TGTGCCAGCAGCCCCCAACCGCGAGGCTCTGGGGCCAACGTCCTGACTTTC.

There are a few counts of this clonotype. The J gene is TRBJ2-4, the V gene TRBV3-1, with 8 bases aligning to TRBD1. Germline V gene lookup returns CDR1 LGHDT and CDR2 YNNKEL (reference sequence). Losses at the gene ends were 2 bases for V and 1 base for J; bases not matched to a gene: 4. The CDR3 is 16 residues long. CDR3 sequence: CASSQQGARAKNIQYF. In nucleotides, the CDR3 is TGTGCCAGCAGCCAACAGGGGGCGCGGGCCAAAAACATTCAGTACTTC.

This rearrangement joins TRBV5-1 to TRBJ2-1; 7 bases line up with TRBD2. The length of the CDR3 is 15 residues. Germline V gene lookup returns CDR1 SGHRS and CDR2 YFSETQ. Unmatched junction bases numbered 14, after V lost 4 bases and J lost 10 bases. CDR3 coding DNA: TGCGCCAGCAGCCCAGCCTGGGAGACTAGCCAAGAGCAGTTCTTC. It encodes CASSPAWETSQEQFF.

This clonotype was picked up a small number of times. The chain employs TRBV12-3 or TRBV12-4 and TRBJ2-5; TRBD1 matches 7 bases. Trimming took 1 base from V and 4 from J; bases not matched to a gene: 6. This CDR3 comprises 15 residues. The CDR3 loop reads CASSLVQGSGETQYF. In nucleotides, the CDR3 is TGTGCCAGCAGTTTAGTACAGGGGAGCGGAGAGACCCAGTACTTC.

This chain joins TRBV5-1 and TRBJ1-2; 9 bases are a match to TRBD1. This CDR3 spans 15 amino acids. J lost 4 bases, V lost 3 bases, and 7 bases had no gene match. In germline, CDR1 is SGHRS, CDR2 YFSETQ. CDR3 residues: CASSWGQGSGYGYTF. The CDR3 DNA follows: TGCGCCAGCAGCTGGGGACAGGGATCGGGCTATGGCTACACCTTC. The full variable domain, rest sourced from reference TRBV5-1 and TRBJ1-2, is KAGVTQTPRYLIKTRGQQVTLSCSPISGHRSVSWYQQTPGQGLQFLFEYFSETQRNKGNFPGRFSGRQFSNSRSEMNVSTLELGDSALYLCASSWGQGSGYGYTFGSGTRLTVV.

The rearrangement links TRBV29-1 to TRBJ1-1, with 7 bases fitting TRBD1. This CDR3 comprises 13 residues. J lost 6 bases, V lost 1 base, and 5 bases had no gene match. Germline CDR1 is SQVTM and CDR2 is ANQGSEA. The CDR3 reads CSVEAQGTAEAFF. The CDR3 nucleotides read TGCAGCGTTGAAGCGCAAGGGACAGCTGAAGCTTTCTTT.

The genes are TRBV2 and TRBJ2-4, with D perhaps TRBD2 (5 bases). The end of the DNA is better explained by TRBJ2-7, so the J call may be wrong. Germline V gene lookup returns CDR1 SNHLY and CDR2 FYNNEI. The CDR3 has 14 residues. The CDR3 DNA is TGTGCCAGCAGTCGGGGTCCGTTCACCTACGAGCAGTACTTC. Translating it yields CASSRGPFTYEQYF.

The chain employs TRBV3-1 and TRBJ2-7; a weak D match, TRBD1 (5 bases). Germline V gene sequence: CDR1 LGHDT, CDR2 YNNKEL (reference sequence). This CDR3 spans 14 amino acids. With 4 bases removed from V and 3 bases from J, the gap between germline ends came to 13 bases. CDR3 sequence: CASSPDIRGYEQYF. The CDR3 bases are TGTGCCAGCAGCCCGGACATTCGTGGCTACGAGCAGTACTTC.

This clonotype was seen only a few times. In DNA form, the CDR3 reads TGTGCCAGCAGTTCCCCTTCGGGGGGCTCCTACGAGCAGTACTTC. Translating it yields CASSSPSGGSYEQYF. This chain joins TRBV6-5 and TRBJ2-7; TRBD2 agrees at 7 bases. V lost 4 bases and J lost 0; bases outside the gene matches: 6. The CDR3 runs to 15 residues. Germline values: CDR1 MNHEY, CDR2 SVGAGI.

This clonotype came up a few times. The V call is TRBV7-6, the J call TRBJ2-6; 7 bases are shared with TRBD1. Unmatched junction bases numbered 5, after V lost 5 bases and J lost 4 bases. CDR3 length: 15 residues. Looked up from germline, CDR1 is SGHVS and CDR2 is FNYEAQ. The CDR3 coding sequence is TGTGCCAGCAGCCCGACAGGGTCCGGGGCCAACGTCCTGACTTTC. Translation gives CASSPTGSGANVLTF. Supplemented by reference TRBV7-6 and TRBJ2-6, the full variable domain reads GAGVSQSPRYKVTKRGQDVALRCDPISGHVSLYWYRQALGQGPEFLTYFNYEAQQDKSGLPNDRFSAERPEGSISTLTIQRTEQRDSAMYRCASSPTGSGANVLTFGAGSRLTVL.

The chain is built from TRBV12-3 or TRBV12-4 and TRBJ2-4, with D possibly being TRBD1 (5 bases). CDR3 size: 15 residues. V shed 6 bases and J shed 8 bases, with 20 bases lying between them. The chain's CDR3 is CASRSSREWSDIQYF. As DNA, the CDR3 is TGTGCCAGCAGAAGCTCCAGGGAATGGTCAGACATTCAGTACTTC.

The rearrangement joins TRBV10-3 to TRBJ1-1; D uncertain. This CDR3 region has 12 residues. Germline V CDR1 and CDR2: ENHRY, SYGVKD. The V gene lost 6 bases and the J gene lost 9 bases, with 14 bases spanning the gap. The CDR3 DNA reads TGTGCCATCAGGACGGACGGCGATCAAGCTTTCTTT. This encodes CAIRTDGDQAFF.

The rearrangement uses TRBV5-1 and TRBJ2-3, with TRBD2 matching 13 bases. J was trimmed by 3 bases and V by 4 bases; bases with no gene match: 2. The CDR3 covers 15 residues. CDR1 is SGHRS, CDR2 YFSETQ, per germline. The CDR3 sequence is CASSKGLAGTDTQYF. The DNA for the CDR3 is TGCGCCAGCAGCAAGGGACTAGCGGGGACAGATACGCAGTATTTT.

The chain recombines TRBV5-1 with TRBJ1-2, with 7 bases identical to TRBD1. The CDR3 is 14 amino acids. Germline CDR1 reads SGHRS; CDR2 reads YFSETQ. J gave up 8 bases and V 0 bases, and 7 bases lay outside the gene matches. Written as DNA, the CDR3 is TGCGCCAGCAGCTTGGGGGACAGTCAAGGAGGCTACACCTTC. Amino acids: CASSLGDSQGGYTF.

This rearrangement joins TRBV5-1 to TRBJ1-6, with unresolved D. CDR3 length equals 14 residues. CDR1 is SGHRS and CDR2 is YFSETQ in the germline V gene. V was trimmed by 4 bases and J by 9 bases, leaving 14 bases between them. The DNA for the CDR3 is TGCGCCAGCAGCCCGACGGGAGTTAGTTCACCCCTCCACTTT. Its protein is CASSPTGVSSPLHF.

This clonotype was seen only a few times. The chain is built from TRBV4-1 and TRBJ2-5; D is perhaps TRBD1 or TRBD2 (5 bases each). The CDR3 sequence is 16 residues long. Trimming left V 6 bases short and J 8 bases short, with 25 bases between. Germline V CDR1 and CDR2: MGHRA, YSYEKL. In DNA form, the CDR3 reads TGCGCCAGCAGTCCCAGTCCAAACCGCCGTGGGGGAACCCAGTACTTC. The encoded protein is CASSPSPNRRGGTQYF.

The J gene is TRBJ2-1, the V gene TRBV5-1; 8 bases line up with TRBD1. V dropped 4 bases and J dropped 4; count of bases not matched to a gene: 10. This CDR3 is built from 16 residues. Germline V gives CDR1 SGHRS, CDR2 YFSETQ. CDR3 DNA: TGCGCCAGCAGCCCCCACGGGACAGGTAGTTACAATGAGCAGTTCTTC. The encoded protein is CASSPHGTGSYNEQFF.

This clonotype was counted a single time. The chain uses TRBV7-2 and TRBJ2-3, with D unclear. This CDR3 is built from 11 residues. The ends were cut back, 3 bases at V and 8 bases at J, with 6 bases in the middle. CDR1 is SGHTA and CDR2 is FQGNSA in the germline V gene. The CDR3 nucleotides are TGTGCCAGCAGCTTTATGGTTACGCAGTATTTT. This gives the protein CASSFMVTQYF.

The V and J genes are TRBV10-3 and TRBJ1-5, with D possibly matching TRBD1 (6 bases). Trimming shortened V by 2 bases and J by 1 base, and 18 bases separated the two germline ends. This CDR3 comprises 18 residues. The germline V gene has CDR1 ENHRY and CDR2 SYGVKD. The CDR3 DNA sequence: TGTGCCATCAGTGAGAAGCAGGGGAGGGTACCGAGCAATCAGCCCCAGCATTTT. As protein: CAISEKQGRVPSNQPQHF.

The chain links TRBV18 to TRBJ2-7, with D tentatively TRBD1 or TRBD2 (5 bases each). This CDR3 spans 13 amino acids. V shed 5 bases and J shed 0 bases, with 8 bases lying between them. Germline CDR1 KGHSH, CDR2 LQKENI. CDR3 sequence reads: CASSEGISYEQYF. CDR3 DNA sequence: TGTGCCAGCTCAGAGGGGATCTCCTACGAGCAGTACTTC.